These 6 T cell receptor beta chains were sequenced from one sample in a study of cytotoxic CD8 clonotypes in ibrutinib-treated CLL. Only in-frame clones appear in the TCRdb table, and some are missing; sequencing was by immunoSEQ multiplex PCR. The sample consists of some 130,000 clones, 80% to 95% of them appearing once. The sample was PBMCs, taken after 12 months of ibrutinib treatment. The source is a human donor with chronic lymphocytic leukemia.

J is TRBJ1-1 and V is TRBV11-1; possibly TRBD1 for D (5 bases). Trimming removed 5 bases from V and 3 bases from J, with 16 bases in between. The germline gives CDR1 SGHAT, CDR2 FQDESV (reference sequence). CDR3 size: 15 residues. The CDR3 here is CASSLLGGRDTEAFF. CDR3 nucleotides: TGTGCCAGCAGCCTCCTAGGAGGCAGGGACACTGAAGCTTTCTTT.

The chain links TRBV10-2 to TRBJ2-7; D possibly corresponds to TRBD2 (6 bases). This CDR3 region has 14 residues. V was pared by 6 bases and J by 0 bases, with 12 bases between. Per germline, CDR1 WSHSY and CDR2 SAAADI. CDR3 amino acids: CASSADGSSYEQYF. The CDR3 DNA reads TGCGCCAGCAGCGCCGACGGGAGCTCCTACGAGCAGTACTTC.

The J gene is TRBJ2-5, the V gene TRBV7-3; D possibly matches TRBD1 or TRBD2 (6 bases each). There are 15 residues in the CDR3. Germline CDR1 and CDR2: SGHTA and FQGTGA. Trimming shortened V by 5 bases and J by 5 bases, and 18 bases separated the two germline ends. The CDR3 bases are TGTGCCAGCAGCCCCCGCCCCGGGGGCGGGGAGACCCAGTACTTC. It encodes CASSPRPGGGETQYF.

The genes are TRBV18 and TRBJ2-3; possibly TRBD1 or TRBD2 for D (5 bases each). The V end was cut by 1 base, the J end by 6 bases, with 17 bases between. CDR1 is KGHSH, CDR2 LQKENI, per germline. The CDR3 covers 16 residues. This chain's CDR3 is CASSPLTSSGTDTQYF. The CDR3 DNA follows: TGTGCCAGCTCACCACTGACATCGTCCGGGACGGATACGCAGTATTTT.

The chain has TRBV28 and TRBJ2-5, with 11 bases aligning to TRBD1. Per germline, CDR1 MDHEN and CDR2 SYDVKM. The CDR3 runs to 16 residues. The V gene end was trimmed by 6 bases and the J gene end by 5 bases; junction bases not matched to a gene: 11. Here the CDR3 DNA reads TGTGCCAGCAGCCCCCGGCCCGGACAGGGGGCGGAGACCCAGTACTTC. Translation: CASSPRPGQGAETQYF.

The count of this clone is one. V and J are TRBV29-1 and TRBJ2-3; 8 nucleotides agree with TRBD1. V dropped 7 bases and J dropped 0; count of bases not matched to a gene: 3. Germline CDR1 is SQVTM and CDR2 is ANQGSEA. The CDR3 length is 13 residues. The CDR3 protein is CSGGQGSTDTQYF. The CDR3 nucleotides read TGCAGCGGTGGACAGGGAAGCACAGATACGCAGTATTTT.